This T cell receptor (beta chain) was found in a study of blood T cell repertoires in COVID-19. Clones were read by immunoSEQ multiplex PCR, and TCRdb kept only the in-frame ones, dropping some. Here the sample spans hundreds of thousands of clones, around 86% being singletons. This clone was seen only once. The sequenced sample was peripheral blood. This receptor was obtained from a woman between 40 and 50 years old who had recovered from COVID-19.

CDR3 in DNA: TGCGCCAGCAGCTTTGGATCCCGAAGGGGAGAGACCCAGTACTTC. It encodes CASSFGSRRGETQYF. The V and J genes are TRBV5-1 and TRBJ2-5, with D possibly being TRBD1 (5 bases). The V end was cut by 2 bases, the J end by 4 bases, with 15 bases between. From germline, CDR1 is SGHRS and CDR2 YFSETQ. The CDR3 sequence is 15 residues long.